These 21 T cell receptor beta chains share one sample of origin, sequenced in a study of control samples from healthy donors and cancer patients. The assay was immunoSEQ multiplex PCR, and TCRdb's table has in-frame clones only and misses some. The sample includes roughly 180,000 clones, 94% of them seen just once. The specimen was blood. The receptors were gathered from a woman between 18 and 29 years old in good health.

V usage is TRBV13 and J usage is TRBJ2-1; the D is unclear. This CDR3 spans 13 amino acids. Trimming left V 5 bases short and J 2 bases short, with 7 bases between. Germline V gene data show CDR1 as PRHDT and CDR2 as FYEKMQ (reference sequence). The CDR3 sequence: CASSHPPYNEQFF. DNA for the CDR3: TGTGCCAGCAGCCACCCCCCCTACAATGAGCAGTTCTTC.

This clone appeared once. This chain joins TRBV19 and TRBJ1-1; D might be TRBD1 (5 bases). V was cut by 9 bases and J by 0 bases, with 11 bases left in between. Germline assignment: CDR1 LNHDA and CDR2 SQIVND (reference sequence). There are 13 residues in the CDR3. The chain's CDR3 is CASNRGVNTEAFF. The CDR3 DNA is TGTGCCAGCAATAGGGGAGTGAACACTGAAGCTTTCTTT.

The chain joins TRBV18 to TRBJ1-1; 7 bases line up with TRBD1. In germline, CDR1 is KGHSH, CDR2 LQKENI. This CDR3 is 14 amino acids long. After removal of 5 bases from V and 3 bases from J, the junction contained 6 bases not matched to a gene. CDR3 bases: TGTGCCAGCTCATCGGACAGGATGTACACTGAAGCTTTCTTT. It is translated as CASSSDRMYTEAFF.

Here the CDR3 reads CASSRQHTLRAGGLQLFF. The CDR3 DNA is TGTGCCAGCAGCCGACAGCACACCCTTCGAGCGGGAGGGCTCCAGCTGTTTTTT. This chain joins TRBV7-9 and TRBJ2-2; 10 nucleotides line up with TRBD2. CDR3 length: 18 residues. Per germline, CDR1 SEHNR and CDR2 FQNEAQ (reference sequence). The trim removed 5 bases at V and 12 bases at J, leaving 21 bases unmatched.

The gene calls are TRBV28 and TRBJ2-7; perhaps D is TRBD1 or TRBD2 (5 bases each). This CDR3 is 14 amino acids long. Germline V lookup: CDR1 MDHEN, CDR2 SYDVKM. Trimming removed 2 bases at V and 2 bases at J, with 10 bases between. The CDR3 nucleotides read TGTGCCAGCAGTTTAGCCGGGGCCGCCTACGAGCAGTACTTC. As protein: CASSLAGAAYEQYF. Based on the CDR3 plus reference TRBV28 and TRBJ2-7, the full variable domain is DVKVTQSSRYLVKRTGEKVFLECVQDMDHENMFWYRQDPGLGLRLIYFSYDVKMKEKGDIPEGYSVSREKKERFSLILESASTNQTSMYLCASSLAGAAYEQYFGPGTRLTVT.

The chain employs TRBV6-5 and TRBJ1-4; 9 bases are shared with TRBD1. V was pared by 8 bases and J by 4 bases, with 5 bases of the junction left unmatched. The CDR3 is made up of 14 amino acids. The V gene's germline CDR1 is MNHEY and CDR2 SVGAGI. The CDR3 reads CASLDRGINEKLFF. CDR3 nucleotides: TGTGCCAGCCTTGACAGGGGGATTAATGAAAAACTGTTTTTT.

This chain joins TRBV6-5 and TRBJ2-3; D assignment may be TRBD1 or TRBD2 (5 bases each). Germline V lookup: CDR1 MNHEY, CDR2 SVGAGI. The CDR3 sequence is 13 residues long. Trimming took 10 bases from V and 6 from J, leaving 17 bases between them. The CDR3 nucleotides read TGTGCCACCATCGGGGACCAGTGGGATACGCAGTATTTT. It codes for CATIGDQWDTQYF.

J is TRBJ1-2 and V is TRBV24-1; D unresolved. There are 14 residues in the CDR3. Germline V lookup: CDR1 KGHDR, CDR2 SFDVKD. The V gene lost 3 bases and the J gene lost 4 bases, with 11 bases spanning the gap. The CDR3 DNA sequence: TGTGCCACCAGTGATCCCCCTCATGTCTATGGCTACACCTTC. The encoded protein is CATSDPPHVYGYTF.

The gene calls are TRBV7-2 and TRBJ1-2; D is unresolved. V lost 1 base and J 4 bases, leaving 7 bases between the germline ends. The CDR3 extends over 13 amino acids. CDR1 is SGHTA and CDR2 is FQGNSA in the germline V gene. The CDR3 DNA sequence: TGTGCCAGCAGCTTAGGAAGCTCCTATGGCTACACCTTC. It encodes CASSLGSSYGYTF.

CDR3 DNA: TGTGCCAGGAGTAGGGACGGGAACACTGAAGCTTTCTTT. Amino acid sequence: CARSRDGNTEAFF. The gene calls are TRBV25-1 and TRBJ1-1; D is possibly TRBD1 (5 bases). The CDR3 loop spans 13 amino acids. Germline V gene lookup returns CDR1 MGHDK and CDR2 SYGVNS. V was trimmed by 9 bases and J by 1 base, leaving 12 bases between them.

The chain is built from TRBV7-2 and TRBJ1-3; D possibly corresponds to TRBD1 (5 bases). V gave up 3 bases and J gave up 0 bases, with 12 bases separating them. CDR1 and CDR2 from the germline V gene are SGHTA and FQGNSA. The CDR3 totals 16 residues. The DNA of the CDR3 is TGTGCCAGCAGCTTCCTTCTACAGGACTCTGGAAACACCATATATTTT. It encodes CASSFLLQDSGNTIYF.

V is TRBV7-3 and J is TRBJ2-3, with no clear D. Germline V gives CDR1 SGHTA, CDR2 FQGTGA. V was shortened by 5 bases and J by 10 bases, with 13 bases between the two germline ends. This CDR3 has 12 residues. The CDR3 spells CASSPPSGSQYF. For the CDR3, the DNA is TGTGCCAGCAGCCCCCCCTCGGGCTCGCAGTATTTT.

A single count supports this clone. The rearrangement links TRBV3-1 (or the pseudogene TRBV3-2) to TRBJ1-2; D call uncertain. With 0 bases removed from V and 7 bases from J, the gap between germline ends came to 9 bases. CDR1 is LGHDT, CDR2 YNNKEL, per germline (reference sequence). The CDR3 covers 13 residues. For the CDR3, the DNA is TGTGCCAGCAGCCAAGAAGGGAAGGGTGGCTACACCTTC. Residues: CASSQEGKGGYTF.

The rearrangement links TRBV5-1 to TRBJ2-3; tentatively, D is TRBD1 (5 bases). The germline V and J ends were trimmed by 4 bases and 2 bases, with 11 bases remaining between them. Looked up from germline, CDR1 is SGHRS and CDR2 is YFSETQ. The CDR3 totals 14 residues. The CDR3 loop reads CASSLRGDTDTQYF. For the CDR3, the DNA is TGCGCCAGCAGCCTTAGGGGCGACACAGATACGCAGTATTTT.

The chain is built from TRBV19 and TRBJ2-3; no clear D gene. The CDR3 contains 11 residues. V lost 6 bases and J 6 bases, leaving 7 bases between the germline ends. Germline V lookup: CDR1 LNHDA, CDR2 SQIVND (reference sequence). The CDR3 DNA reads TGTGCCAGTAGCCAGATGGATACGCAGTATTTT. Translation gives CASSQMDTQYF. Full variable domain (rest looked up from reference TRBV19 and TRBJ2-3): DGGITQSPKYLFRKEGQNVTLSCEQNLNHDAMYWYRQDPGQGLRLIYYSQIVNDFQKGDIAEGYSVSREKKESFPLTVTSAQKNPTAFYLCASSQMDTQYFGPGTRLTVL.

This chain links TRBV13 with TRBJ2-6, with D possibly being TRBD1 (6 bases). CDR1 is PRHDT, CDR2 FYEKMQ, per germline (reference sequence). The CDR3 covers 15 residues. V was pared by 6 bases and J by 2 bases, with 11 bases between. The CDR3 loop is CASRFTGTGANVLTF. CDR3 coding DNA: TGTGCCAGCAGATTTACAGGGACTGGGGCCAACGTCCTGACTTTC.

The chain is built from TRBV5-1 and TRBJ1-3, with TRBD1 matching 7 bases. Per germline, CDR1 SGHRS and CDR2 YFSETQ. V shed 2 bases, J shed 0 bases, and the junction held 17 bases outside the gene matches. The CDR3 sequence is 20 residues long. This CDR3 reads CASSFSLTPGQPYSGNTIYF. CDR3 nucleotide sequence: TGCGCCAGCAGCTTTAGCCTCACACCGGGACAGCCTTACTCTGGAAACACCATATATTTT.

The CDR3 is CASRFRDKGKGYTF. In DNA form, the CDR3 reads TGTGCCAGCAGGTTCCGGGACAAAGGGAAGGGCTACACCTTC. The V and J genes are TRBV2 and TRBJ1-2; perhaps TRBD1 as D (6 bases). This CDR3 is 14 amino acids long. The germline gives CDR1 SNHLY, CDR2 FYNNEI. Trimming stripped 6 bases from V and 8 bases from J, with 19 bases between.

The CDR3 DNA reads TGTGCCAGCAGCCCGGGCGTTGGGGAGATCGGGGAGCAGTACTTC. It translates to CASSPGVGEIGEQYF. V and J are TRBV5-5 and TRBJ2-7; D may be TRBD2 (5 bases). CDR1 and CDR2 (germline): SGHKS, YYEKEE (reference sequence). There are 15 residues in the CDR3. V was cut by 4 bases and J by 7 bases, with 21 bases left in between.

The CDR3 nucleotides read TGCGCCAGCCGGGACAGGGGGCCCCCAAGCTCTGGGGCCAACGTCCTGACTTTC. Protein product: CASRDRGPPSSGANVLTF. V usage is TRBV5-1 and J usage is TRBJ2-6; 12 bases line up with TRBD1. The CDR3 runs to 18 residues. CDR1 and CDR2 (germline): SGHRS, YFSETQ. Trimming took 7 bases from V and 0 from J; bases not matched to a gene: 8.

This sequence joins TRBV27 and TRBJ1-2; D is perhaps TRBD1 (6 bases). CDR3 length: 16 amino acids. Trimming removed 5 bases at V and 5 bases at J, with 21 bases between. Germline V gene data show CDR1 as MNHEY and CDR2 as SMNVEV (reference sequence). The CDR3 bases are TGTGCCAGCAGTCCCCGCCGCACAGGGATCATGTATGGCTACACCTTC. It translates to CASSPRRTGIMYGYTF.